A single sample is the source of the 27 T cell receptor beta chains below, sequenced in a study of radiation and T cells in renal cell carcinoma. Produced via immunoSEQ multiplex PCR; TCRdb's table is partial and in-frame only. The sample consists of some 120,000 clones, approximately 82% of them appearing once. The time point is: baseline pretreatment blood. The treatment here: 15 Gy SBRT to primary tumor, nephrectomy 4 weeks later. This specimen consisted of blood, obtained from a patient whose treatment included radiotherapy and nephrectomy. The receptors derive from a woman aged 55 to 70 with renal cell carcinoma.

The chain combines TRBV2 with TRBJ1-1; perhaps TRBD1 as D (5 bases). The germline V gene encodes CDR1 SNHLY and CDR2 FYNNEI. The CDR3 sequence is 13 residues long. V gave up 9 bases and J gave up 3 bases, with 14 bases separating them. The CDR3 nucleotides read TGTGCCAGGACCCGGGGGATGGACACTGAAGCTTTCTTT. It specifies CARTRGMDTEAFF.

This rearrangement joins TRBV18 to TRBJ2-3, with TRBD2 matching over 8 bases. This CDR3 has 16 amino acids. V dropped 0 bases and J dropped 0; count of bases not matched to a gene: 2. The germline V gene encodes CDR1 KGHSH and CDR2 LQKENI. The CDR3 DNA reads TGTGCCAGCTCACCACCTAGCGGGACTAGCACAGATACGCAGTATTTT. It translates to CASSPPSGTSTDTQYF.

The table lists this clone with a few counts. The chain carries TRBV7-9 and TRBJ1-1; D gene unclear. The germline gives CDR1 SEHNR, CDR2 FQNEAQ (reference sequence). This CDR3 contains 14 residues. Trimming shortened V by 0 bases and J by 5 bases, and 10 bases separated the two germline ends. CDR3 nucleotide sequence: TGTGCCAGCAGCTTAGCGTATCATGGAACTGAAGCTTTCTTT. Encoded protein: CASSLAYHGTEAFF.

In DNA, the CDR3 is TGTGCCAGCAGCCGGGGCAGTAAAGTCGATGGCTACACCTTC. Translated: CASSRGSKVDGYTF. V usage is TRBV16 and J usage is TRBJ1-2; D may be TRBD1 (5 bases). The germline V gene encodes CDR1 KGHSY and CDR2 FQNENV. The CDR3 runs 14 residues. Trimming cost V 4 bases and J 6 bases, with 15 bases left between them.

This clone was counted between two and nine times. J is TRBJ2-7 and V is TRBV18, with D hard to call. In germline, CDR1 is KGHSH, CDR2 LQKENI. Trimming took off 3 bases at V and 9 bases at J, with 12 bases between the two ends. The CDR3 consists of 12 residues. CDR3 sequence reads: CASSPNQEGQYF. The CDR3 DNA is TGTGCCAGCTCACCGAATCAGGAAGGGCAGTACTTC.

V gene TRBV7-2 combines with J gene TRBJ2-7; D is unclear. The V end lost 4 bases, the J end lost 2 bases, and 15 bases lay between the germline ends. The germline CDR1 and CDR2 sequences are SGHTA and FQGNSA. CDR3 size: 15 residues. CDR3 sequence reads: CASSYGAAEAYEQYF. The DNA of the CDR3 is TGTGCCAGCAGCTACGGAGCAGCCGAGGCCTACGAGCAGTACTTC.

The chain couples TRBV10-3 to TRBJ1-2; D remains unclear. V was clipped by 0 bases and J by 2 bases, with 7 bases between them. The CDR3 totals 14 residues. Germline V gives CDR1 ENHRY, CDR2 SYGVKD. CDR3 sequence (DNA): TGTGCCATCAGTGAGTCGACTGGGAACTATGGCTACACCTTC. The encoded protein is CAISESTGNYGYTF.

The chain employs TRBV7-2 and TRBJ1-3, with a possible D match to TRBD1 (5 bases). From germline, CDR1 is SGHTA and CDR2 FQGNSA. The CDR3 runs 14 residues. Trimming pared 5 bases from V and 2 bases from J, leaving 10 bases between. CDR3 protein: CASSPGTPGNTIYF. CDR3 coding DNA: TGTGCCAGCAGCCCCGGGACCCCTGGAAACACCATATATTTT. Full variable domain (missing parts from reference TRBV7-2 and TRBJ1-3): GAGVSQSPSNKVTEKGKDVELRCDPISGHTALYWYRQSLGQGLEFLIYFQGNSAPDKSGLPSDRFSAERTGGSVSTLTIQRTQQEDSAVYLCASSPGTPGNTIYFGEGSWLTVV.

This chain joins TRBV16 and TRBJ2-7; the match to TRBD1 covers 10 bases. V gave up 4 bases and J gave up 8 bases; unmatched junction bases: 5. The CDR3 totals 13 residues. Germline lookup yields CDR1 KGHSY and CDR2 FQNENV. The CDR3 nucleotides are TGTGCCAGCAGCCCCGGGACAGGGGATAAGCAGTACTTC. Translated, it gives CASSPGTGDKQYF.

There are a few counts of this clone. The chain couples TRBV6-1 to TRBJ2-2; 10 bases align to TRBD1. The germline V gene encodes CDR1 MNHNS and CDR2 SASEGT. The CDR3 has 15 residues. The J segment lost 3 bases and the V segment lost 4 bases, leaving 2 bases of the junction unmatched. CDR3 sequence: CASSGGQGYTGELFF. The CDR3 DNA reads TGTGCCAGCAGTGGGGGACAGGGGTACACCGGGGAGCTGTTTTTT.

The chain couples TRBV9 to TRBJ1-3; D gene uncertain. V was cut by 0 bases and J by 4 bases, with 17 bases left in between. Germline values: CDR1 SGDLS, CDR2 YYNGEE. CDR3 length equals 17 residues. CDR3 in amino acids: CASSVEVGQHYGNTIYF. The CDR3 DNA is TGTGCCAGCAGCGTAGAGGTCGGGCAACATTACGGAAACACCATATATTTT.

The chain links TRBV19 to TRBJ1-1, with D unclear. The germline V and J ends were trimmed by 6 bases and 1 base, with 9 bases remaining between them. Germline CDR1 reads LNHDA; CDR2 reads SQIVND (reference sequence). The CDR3 sequence is 13 residues long. CDR3 residues: CASRTVKNTEAFF. CDR3 nucleotide sequence: TGTGCCAGTAGAACAGTCAAGAACACTGAAGCTTTCTTT.

This clone was seen only once. This rearrangement joins TRBV14 to TRBJ2-5; D may be TRBD1 (6 bases). The germline V and J ends were trimmed by 2 bases and 2 bases, with 9 bases remaining between them. Germline CDR1 is SGHDN and CDR2 is FVKESK. CDR3 length: 14 residues. CDR3 residues: CASSQLTGQETQYF. CDR3 sequence (DNA): TGTGCCAGCAGCCAACTTACAGGGCAAGAGACCCAGTACTTC.

J is TRBJ1-2 and V is TRBV30; D gene unclear. Looked up from germline, CDR1 is GTSNPN and CDR2 is SVGIG (reference sequence). This CDR3 comprises 13 residues. The germline V and J ends were trimmed by 0 bases and 4 bases, with 9 bases remaining between them. CDR3 sequence reads: CAWSVGWGYGYTF. DNA of the CDR3: TGTGCCTGGAGTGTGGGATGGGGCTATGGCTACACCTTC.

V gene TRBV7-9 combines with J gene TRBJ1-5, with a weak D call TRBD1 (5 bases). CDR3 length equals 14 residues. Germline V gene data show CDR1 as SEHNR and CDR2 as FQNEAQ (reference sequence). V lost 5 bases and J lost 6, with 14 bases in between. The CDR3 region is CASSTEWGGQPQHF. CDR3 sequence (DNA): TGTGCCAGCAGCACCGAATGGGGGGGTCAGCCCCAGCATTTT.

This chain uses TRBV5-6 with TRBJ2-3; TRBD1 matches 7 bases. J was trimmed by 6 bases and V by 1 base; bases with no gene match: 17. Germline V gene sequence: CDR1 SGHDT, CDR2 YYEEEE. CDR3 length: 18 amino acids. The chain's CDR3 is CASSLRGVWSGGTDTQYF. CDR3 sequence (DNA): TGTGCCAGCAGCTTGCGAGGAGTTTGGTCAGGGGGAACGGATACGCAGTATTTT.

The chain couples TRBV7-6 to TRBJ2-5; no firm D call. Trimming left V 1 base short and J 3 bases short, with 3 bases between. The V gene's germline CDR1 is SGHVS and CDR2 FNYEAQ. The CDR3 length is 12 residues. CDR3 sequence (DNA): TGTGCCAGCAGCTTAGGAGAAGAGACCCAGTACTTC. Its protein is CASSLGEETQYF.

The chain links TRBV2 to TRBJ2-5; D uncertain. The J call could be wrong; TRBJ2-7 is a better fit for the DNA end. Germline-derived CDR1 and CDR2 are SNHLY and FYNNEI. The CDR3 is 13 amino acids. CDR3 region: CASTRMDSYEQYF. CDR3 DNA sequence: TGTGCCAGCACCCGGATGGATTCCTACGAGCAGTACTTC.

The V and J genes are TRBV6-1 and TRBJ2-7; D possibly uses TRBD1 or TRBD2 (5 bases each). Germline V gene data show CDR1 as MNHNS and CDR2 as SASEGT. Trimming took off 2 bases at V and 5 bases at J, with 16 bases between the two ends. This CDR3 is 15 amino acids long. The CDR3 reads CASSEQLVRGHEQYF. In DNA, the CDR3 is TGTGCCAGCAGTGAACAACTAGTTAGGGGCCACGAGCAGTACTTC.

This CDR3 is CASSHPGPRGDTEAFF. In nucleotides, the CDR3 is TGTGCCAGCAGCCATCCGGGACCCAGGGGCGACACTGAAGCTTTCTTT. V usage is TRBV4-2 and J usage is TRBJ1-1, with D tentatively TRBD1 (6 bases). V was trimmed by 3 bases and J by 3 bases, leaving 17 bases between them. The CDR3 totals 16 residues. In germline, CDR1 is LGHNA, CDR2 YNFKEQ.

CDR3 nucleotides: TGTGCCAGCACTTCCGTAGGACAGGGATACTACGAGCAGTACTTC. Its translation: CASTSVGQGYYEQYF. J is TRBJ2-7 and V is TRBV27; 8 bases are a match to TRBD1. The junction had 11 bases not matched to a gene; V was cut back by 7 bases and J by 3 bases. The CDR3 is 15 amino acids. Germline loops: CDR1 MNHEY, CDR2 SMNVEV (reference sequence).

This chain joins TRBV6-1 and TRBJ2-2; TRBD1 aligns across 9 bases. The CDR3 has 16 residues. In germline, CDR1 is MNHNS, CDR2 SASEGT. Losses at the gene ends were 4 bases for V and 1 base for J; bases not matched to a gene: 4. The CDR3 spells CASSGGQGRNTGELFF. CDR3 DNA: TGTGCCAGCAGTGGAGGACAGGGGAGGAACACCGGGGAGCTGTTTTTT.

In this sample, this clone turned up once. The V and J genes are TRBV28 and TRBJ1-2, with D uncertain. Germline CDR1 MDHEN, CDR2 SYDVKM. V was pared by 5 bases and J by 8 bases, with 9 bases between. The CDR3 runs to 11 residues. CDR3 region: CASSRIEGYTF. The DNA of the CDR3 is TGTGCCAGCAGTCGGATCGAGGGCTACACCTTC.

The CDR3 nucleotides are TGTGCCAGTAGTTTGAGAGCCGACTACGAGCAGTACTTC. Protein sequence: CASSLRADYEQYF. The chain joins TRBV19 to TRBJ2-7, with D hard to call. Germline loops: CDR1 LNHDA, CDR2 SQIVND (reference sequence). Trimming left V 5 bases short and J 3 bases short, with 11 bases between. The CDR3 covers 13 residues. The full variable domain, its missing parts supplied by reference TRBV19 and TRBJ2-7, is DGGITQSPKYLFRKEGQNVTLSCEQNLNHDAMYWYRQDPGQGLRLIYYSQIVNDFQKGDIAEGYSVSREKKESFPLTVTSAQKNPTAFYLCASSLRADYEQYFGPGTRLTVT.

The table lists this clone with a few counts. This chain joins TRBV6-5 and TRBJ1-6; a possible D gene is TRBD1 (6 bases). The length of the CDR3 is 15 residues. Germline loops: CDR1 MNHEY, CDR2 SVGAGI. Trimming took off 8 bases at V and 5 bases at J, with 16 bases between the two ends. DNA for the CDR3: TGTGCCAGCGGTAGAACAGGGATTAATAATTCACCCCTCCACTTT. This sequence encodes CASGRTGINNSPLHF.

The V and J genes are TRBV9 and TRBJ2-1, with 12 bases matching TRBD2. Trimming at V came to 0 bases and at J to 6 bases, leaving 4 bases not matched to a gene. This CDR3 region has 16 residues. CDR1 and CDR2 from the germline V gene are SGDLS and YYNGEE. CDR3 nucleotide sequence: TGTGCCAGCAGCGTAGGGACTAGCGGGATCCTCAATGAGCAGTTCTTC. Translated, it gives CASSVGTSGILNEQFF.

The V gene is TRBV14, the J gene TRBJ1-2, with D unclear. The V gene lost 8 bases and the J gene lost 5 bases, with 12 bases spanning the gap. Germline-derived CDR1 and CDR2 are SGHDN and FVKESK. The CDR3 sequence is 12 residues long. The CDR3 nucleotides read TGTGCCAGCTCGGACCGGGGATATGGCTACACCTTC. This sequence encodes CASSDRGYGYTF. Full variable domain (missing parts from reference TRBV14 and TRBJ1-2): EAGVTQFPSHSVIEKGQTVTLRCDPISGHDNLYWYRRVMGKEIKFLLHFVKESKQDESGMPNNRFLAERTGGTYSTLKVQPAELEDSGVYFCASSDRGYGYTFGSGTRLTVV.